This TCR beta chain was identified in a study of T cell responses to AZD1222 COVID-19 vaccine. Germline V CDR1 and CDR2: DFQATT, SNEGSKA (reference sequence). The CDR3 spans 11 residues. Trimming took off 3 bases at V and 3 bases at J, with 6 bases between the two ends. Sequencing was performed with immunoSEQ multiplex PCR; in TCRdb, only in-frame clones are kept and a portion is missing. This repertoire shows 30,000 to 35,000 clones, 88% found once; its top ten account for 12% to 15%. This clonotype originated in an adult who received the AZD1222 COVID-19 vaccine. The sequencing here drew on peripheral blood, taken 28 days after the second AZD1222 dose. The rearrangement joins TRBV20-1 to TRBJ2-7; D is unresolved. The CDR3 DNA is TGCAGTGCTAGCCCGAGCTACGAGCAGTACTTC. Protein product: CSASPSYEQYF.